The following is a T cell receptor beta chain sequence with its context. Repertoires were generated with immunoSEQ multiplex PCR, while TCRdb's copy carries only in-frame clones and drops some. This sample carries 100,000 to 150,000 clones, approximately 85% of them seen once, and the ten largest clones take roughly 2.6%. The record originates from a study of PD-L1 blockade in urothelial cancer. Study background: Patients started atezolizumab in the mid-2010s, 1,200 mg intravenously every 3 weeks.

After removal of 1 base from V and 2 bases from J, the junction contained 7 bases not matched to a gene. The CDR3 runs 18 residues. Germline CDR1 and CDR2: LGHNT and FRNRAP. Stated time point: peripheral blood 6 weeks after treatment start. The cohort comprised individuals with locally advanced or metastatic urothelial carcinoma. The clonotype was recovered from a man aged 45-60 years with urothelial cancer. The specimen comprised PBMCs, sampled around atezolizumab (anti-PD-L1) treatment. J is TRBJ2-3 and V is TRBV12-5, with 12 bases matching TRBD2. Written as DNA, the CDR3 is TGTGCTAGTGGTTTGGCAAGACTAGCGGGAGTATACACAGATACGCAGTATTTT. This encodes CASGLARLAGVYTDTQYF. The variable domain in full, with the rest retrieved from reference TRBV12-5 and TRBJ2-3, is DARVTQTPRHKVTEMGQEVTMRCQPILGHNTVFWYRQTMMQGLELLAYFRNRAPLDDSGMPKDRFSAEMPDATLATLKIQPSEPRDSAVYFCASGLARLAGVYTDTQYFGPGTRLTVL.